This record looks at one TCR beta chain sequence and its context. Amplifying from RNA transcripts, the study obtained TCR beta CDR3 regions. RT-PCR in the first round used HTBI primers; a second-round multiplex PCR followed. TCRdb used MiXCR to reprocess the multiplex PCR reads, holding one entry per CDR3 protein. Of about 740,000 distinct CDR3 sequences in the sample, approximately 40% were seen once. These data belong to a study of Graves' ophthalmopathy and Graves' hyperthyroidism. Study context: Peripheral blood was collected at initial diagnosis, before any treatment.

Germline V gene sequence: CDR1 SGHRS, CDR2 YFSETQ. This CDR3 has 15 residues. The ends were cut back, 2 bases at V and 2 bases at J, with 14 bases in the middle. Ophthalmopathy donors' eye disease showed moderate-to-severe activity, CAS of at least 3, NOSPECS of at least 4 and duration under 3 months. Certain patients, namely those with other autoimmune diseases, uncontrolled infections, pregnancy or lactation, were excluded. The chain recombines TRBV5-1 with TRBJ2-7; TRBD2 is a possible D gene (6 bases). The sequence derives from an adult man with Graves' ophthalmopathy. Sequencing was performed on peripheral blood. The CDR3 nucleotides read TGCGCCAGCAGCTTTACCGGGACTGGGGCCTACGAGCAGTACTTC. Protein sequence: CASSFTGTGAYEQYF.